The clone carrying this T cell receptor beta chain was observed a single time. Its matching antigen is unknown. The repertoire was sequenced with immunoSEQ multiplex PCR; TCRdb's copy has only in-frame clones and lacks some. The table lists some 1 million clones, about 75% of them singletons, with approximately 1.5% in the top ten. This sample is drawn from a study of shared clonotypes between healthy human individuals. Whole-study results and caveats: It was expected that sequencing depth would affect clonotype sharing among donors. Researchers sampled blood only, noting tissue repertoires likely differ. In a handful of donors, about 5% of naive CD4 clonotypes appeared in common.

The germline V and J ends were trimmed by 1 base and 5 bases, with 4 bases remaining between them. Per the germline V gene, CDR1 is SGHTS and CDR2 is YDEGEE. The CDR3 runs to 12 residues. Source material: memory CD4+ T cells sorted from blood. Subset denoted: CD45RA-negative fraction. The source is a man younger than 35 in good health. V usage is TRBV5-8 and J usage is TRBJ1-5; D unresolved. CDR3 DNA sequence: TGTGCCAGCAGCTTGAGCGATCAGCCCCAGCATTTT. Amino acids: CASSLSDQPQHF.